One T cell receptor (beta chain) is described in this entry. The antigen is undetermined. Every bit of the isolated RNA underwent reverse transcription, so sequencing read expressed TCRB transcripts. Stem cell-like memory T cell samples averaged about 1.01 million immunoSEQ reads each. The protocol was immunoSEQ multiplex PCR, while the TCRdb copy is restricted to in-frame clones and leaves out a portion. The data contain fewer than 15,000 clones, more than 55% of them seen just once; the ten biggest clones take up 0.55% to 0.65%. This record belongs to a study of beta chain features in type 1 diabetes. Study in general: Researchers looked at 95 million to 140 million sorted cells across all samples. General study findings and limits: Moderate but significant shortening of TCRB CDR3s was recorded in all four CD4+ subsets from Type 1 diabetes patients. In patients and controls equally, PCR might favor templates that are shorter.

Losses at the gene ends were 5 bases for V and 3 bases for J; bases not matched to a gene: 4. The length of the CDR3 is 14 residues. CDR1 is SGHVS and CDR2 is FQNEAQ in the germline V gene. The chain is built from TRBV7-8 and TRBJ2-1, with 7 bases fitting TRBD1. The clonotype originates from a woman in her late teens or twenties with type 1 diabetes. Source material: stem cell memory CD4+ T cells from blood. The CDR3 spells CASSPGDSYNEQFF. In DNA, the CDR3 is TGTGCCAGCAGCCCCGGGGACAGCTACAATGAGCAGTTCTTC.